The T cell receptor (beta chain) described here comes from a study of T cells in localized non-small cell lung cancer. The data were produced by immunoSEQ multiplex PCR, yet TCRdb's version contains in-frame clones alone and is incomplete. This table has about 30,000 clones, 85% to 90% appearing once. Trimming removed 6 bases from V and 5 bases from J; junction bases left unmatched: 6. The CDR3 totals 14 residues. Germline V gene lookup returns CDR1 LNHDA and CDR2 SQIVND (reference sequence). This clone has just a few counts. The specimen comprised peripheral blood, sampled before any cancer treatment. This chain uses TRBV19 with TRBJ2-5; 10 positions match TRBD1. The receptor was derived from a female donor of 60 years or more with stage I lung adenocarcinoma. The CDR3 reads CASSNRDRGETQYF. For the CDR3, the DNA is TGTGCCAGTAGCAACCGGGACAGGGGTGAGACCCAGTACTTC.